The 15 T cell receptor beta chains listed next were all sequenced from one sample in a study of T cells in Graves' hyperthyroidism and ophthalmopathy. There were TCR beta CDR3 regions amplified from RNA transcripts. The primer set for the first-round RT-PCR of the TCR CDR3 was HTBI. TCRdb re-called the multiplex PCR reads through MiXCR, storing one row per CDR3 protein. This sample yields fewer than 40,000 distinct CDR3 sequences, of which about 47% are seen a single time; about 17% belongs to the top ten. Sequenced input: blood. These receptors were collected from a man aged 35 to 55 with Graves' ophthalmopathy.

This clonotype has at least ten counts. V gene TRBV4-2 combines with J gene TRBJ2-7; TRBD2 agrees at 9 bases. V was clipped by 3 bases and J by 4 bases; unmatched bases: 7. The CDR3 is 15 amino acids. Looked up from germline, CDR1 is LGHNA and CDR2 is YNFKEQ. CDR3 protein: CASSQREGGLYEQYF. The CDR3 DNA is TGTGCCAGCAGCCAGCGGGAGGGAGGATTATACGAGCAGTACTTC.

CDR3 protein: CSARVQCAFF. The CDR3 nucleotides are TGCAGTGCTAGAGTACAATGTGCTTTCTTT. This chain joins TRBV20-1 and TRBJ1-1; unclear D gene. This CDR3 is built from 10 residues. Trimming took 1 base from V and 11 from J, leaving 8 bases between them. Germline CDR1 reads DFQATT; CDR2 reads SNEGSKA (reference sequence).

The CDR3 DNA follows: TGCGCCAGCAGCCGAGGGACCACCATATATTTT. Its translation: CASSRGTTIYF. The chain has TRBV4-1 and TRBJ1-3; D may be TRBD1 (5 bases). The CDR3 loop spans 11 amino acids. The germline V gene has CDR1 MGHRA and CDR2 YSYEKL. Trimming removed 4 bases at V and 9 bases at J, with 7 bases between.

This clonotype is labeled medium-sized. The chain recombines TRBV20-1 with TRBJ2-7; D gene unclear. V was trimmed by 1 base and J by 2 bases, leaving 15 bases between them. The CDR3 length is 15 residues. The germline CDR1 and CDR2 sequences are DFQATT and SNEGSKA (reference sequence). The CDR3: CSARGEVGTTYEQYF. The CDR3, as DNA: TGCAGTGCTAGAGGTGAGGTAGGCACCACCTACGAGCAGTACTTC.

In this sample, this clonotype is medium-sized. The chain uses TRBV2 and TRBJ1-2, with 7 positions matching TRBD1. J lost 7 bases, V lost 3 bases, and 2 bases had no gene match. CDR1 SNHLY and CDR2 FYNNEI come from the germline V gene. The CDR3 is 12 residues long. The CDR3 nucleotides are TGTGCCAGCAGTGAGACAGGGTTTGGCTACACCTTC. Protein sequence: CASSETGFGYTF. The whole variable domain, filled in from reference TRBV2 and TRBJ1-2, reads EPEVTQTPSHQVTQMGQEVILRCVPISNHLYFYWYRQILGQKVEFLVSFYNNEISEKSEIFDDQFSVERPDGSNFTLKIRSTKLEDSAMYFCASSETGFGYTFGSGTRLTVV.

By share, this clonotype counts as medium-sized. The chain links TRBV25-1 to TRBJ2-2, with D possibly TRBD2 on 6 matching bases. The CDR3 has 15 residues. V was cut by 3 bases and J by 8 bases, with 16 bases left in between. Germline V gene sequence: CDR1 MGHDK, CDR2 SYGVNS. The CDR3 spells CASSDGPSDRGELFF. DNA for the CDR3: TGTGCCAGCAGTGACGGTCCTAGCGATAGGGGGGAGCTGTTTTTT.

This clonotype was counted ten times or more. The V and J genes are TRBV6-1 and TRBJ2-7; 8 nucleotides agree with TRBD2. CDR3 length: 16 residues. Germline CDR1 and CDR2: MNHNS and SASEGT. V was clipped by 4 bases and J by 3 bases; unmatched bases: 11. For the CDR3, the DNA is TGTGCCAGCAGTGTAGCCAGCGGGGGAACAATCTACGAGCAGTACTTC. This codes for CASSVASGGTIYEQYF.

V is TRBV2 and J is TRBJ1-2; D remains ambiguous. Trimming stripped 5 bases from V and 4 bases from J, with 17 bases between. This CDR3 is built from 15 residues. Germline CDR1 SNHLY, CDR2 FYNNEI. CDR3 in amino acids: CASSLNGLETYGYTF. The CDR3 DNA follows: TGTGCCAGCAGTTTGAACGGCCTGGAAACCTATGGCTACACCTTC.

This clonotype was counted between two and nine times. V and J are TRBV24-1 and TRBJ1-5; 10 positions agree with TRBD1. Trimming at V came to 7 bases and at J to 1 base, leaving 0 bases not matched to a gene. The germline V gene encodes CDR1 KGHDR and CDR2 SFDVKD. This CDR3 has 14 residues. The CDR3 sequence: CATRGQGSNQPQHF. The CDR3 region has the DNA TGTGCCACCAGGGGACAGGGGAGCAATCAGCCCCAGCATTTT.

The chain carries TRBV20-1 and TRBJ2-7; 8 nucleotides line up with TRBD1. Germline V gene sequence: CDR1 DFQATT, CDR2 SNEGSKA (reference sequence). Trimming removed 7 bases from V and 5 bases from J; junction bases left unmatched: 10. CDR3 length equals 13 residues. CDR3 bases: TGCAGTGGGGACAGGAGGGCCGGGGACGAGCAGTACTTC. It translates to CSGDRRAGDEQYF.

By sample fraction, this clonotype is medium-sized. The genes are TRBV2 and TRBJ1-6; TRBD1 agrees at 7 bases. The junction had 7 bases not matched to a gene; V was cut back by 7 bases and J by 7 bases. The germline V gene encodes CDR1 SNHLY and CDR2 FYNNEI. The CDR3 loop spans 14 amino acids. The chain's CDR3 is CASTPTGLNSPLHF. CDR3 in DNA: TGTGCCAGCACCCCGACAGGGCTGAATTCACCCCTCCACTTT. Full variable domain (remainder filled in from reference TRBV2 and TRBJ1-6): EPEVTQTPSHQVTQMGQEVILRCVPISNHLYFYWYRQILGQKVEFLVSFYNNEISEKSEIFDDQFSVERPDGSNFTLKIRSTKLEDSAMYFCASTPTGLNSPLHFGNGTRLTVT.

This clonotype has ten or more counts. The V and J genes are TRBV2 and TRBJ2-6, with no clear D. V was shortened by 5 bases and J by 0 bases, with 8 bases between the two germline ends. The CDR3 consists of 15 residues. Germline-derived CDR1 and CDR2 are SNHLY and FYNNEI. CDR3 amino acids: CASSKRSSGANVLTF. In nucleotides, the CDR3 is TGTGCCAGCAGTAAGAGAAGCTCTGGGGCCAACGTCCTGACTTTC.

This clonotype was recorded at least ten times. The CDR3, as DNA: TGTGCCAGCAGCTGGACAAACCAAGAGACCCAGTACTTC. Encoded protein: CASSWTNQETQYF. The chain couples TRBV28 to TRBJ2-5, with a weak D call TRBD1 (5 bases). Trimming took off 6 bases at V and 0 bases at J, with 8 bases between the two ends. The CDR3 covers 13 residues. Germline V gene data show CDR1 as MDHEN and CDR2 as SYDVKM.

The CDR3 reads CASSFRGQGYYEQYF. In DNA form, the CDR3 reads TGTGCCAGCAGCTTCCGGGGACAGGGGTACTACGAGCAGTACTTC. The chain has TRBV5-6 and TRBJ2-7; TRBD1 aligns across 10 bases. J gave up 3 bases and V 2 bases, and 5 bases lay outside the gene matches. CDR1 and CDR2 (germline): SGHDT, YYEEEE. CDR3 length: 15 amino acids.

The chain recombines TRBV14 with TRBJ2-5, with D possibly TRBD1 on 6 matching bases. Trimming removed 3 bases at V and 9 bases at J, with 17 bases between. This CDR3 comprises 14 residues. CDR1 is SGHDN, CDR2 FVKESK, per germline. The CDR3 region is CASSHATGNQPQYF. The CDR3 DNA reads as TGTGCCAGCAGCCACGCAACAGGGAATCAGCCCCAGTACTTC.